This T cell receptor (beta chain) was observed in a study of cytomegalovirus exposure and HLA in healthy donors. Study at large: Later analysis reported that the 95 to 150 validation repertoires shared the platform of the roughly 680 first-cohort repertoires.

Using immunoSEQ multiplex PCR, the repertoire was profiled, and TCRdb retains in-frame clones only, with some absent. The repertoire consists of roughly 220,000 clones, with over 80% occurring once and the leading ten covering about 14%. Germline lookup yields CDR1 SGHDT and CDR2 YYEEEE. The V segment lost 1 base and the J segment 5 bases; nucleotides outside the gene matches: 14. The CDR3 has 17 residues. Study-wide results and limits: Reports indicated that the classifier achieved high specificity and sensitivity in diagnosing cytomegalovirus status. The study designated about 160 TCR beta chains cytomegalovirus-associated.

About this clone: Its antigen is currently unknown.

The source of this sequence is a woman aged 25 to 39 in good health and CMV-seropositive. The chain has TRBV5-6 and TRBJ2-5, with 7 nucleotides matching TRBD1. The material sequenced was PBMCs. CDR3 DNA: TGTGCCAGCAGCTTGTCTCTCTGGGGACAGCCTCCGGAGACCCAGTACTTC. The encoded protein is CASSLSLWGQPPETQYF. Drawing the rest from reference TRBV5-6 and TRBJ2-5, the complete variable domain is DAGVTQSPTHLIKTRGQQVTLRCSPKSGHDTVSWYQQALGQGPQFIFQYYEEEERQRGNFPDRFSGHQFPNYSSELNVNALLLGDSALYLCASSLSLWGQPPETQYFGPGTRLLVL.